This is a list of T cell receptor beta chains from one sample in a study of CD8 T cells in Susac syndrome. TCRdb independently ran MiXCR on the immunoSEQ multiplex PCR reads; one entry per CDR3 protein. Of roughly 75,000 distinct CDR3 sequences listed, 93% are singletons. The sequenced material came from CD4+ T cells from PBMCs. Receptors originate from a human donor with Susac syndrome. Each CDR3 is given with its conserved first and last residue. The D gene is left open where the match is weak. Not every row has a clone size; where given, it reads once, few, many or a size class.

clone_size: few; d_call: NA; j_call: TRBJ2-5; v_call: TRBV7-8; cdr3_nt: TGTGCCAGCAGCTTTTCAGTGCAAGAGACCCAGTACTTC; cdr3_aa: CASSFSVQETQYF
clone_size: NA; d_call: NA; j_call: TRBJ1-1; v_call: TRBV28; cdr3_nt: TGTGCCAGCACCAAGGGGCTCCGGGGCACTGAAGCTTTCTTT; cdr3_aa: CASTKGLRGTEAFF
clone_size: NA; d_call: NA; j_call: TRBJ1-6; v_call: TRBV7-2; cdr3_nt: TGTGCCAGCAGCCAGAGACACCCTTATAATTCACCCCTCCACTTT; cdr3_aa: CASSQRHPYNSPLHF
clone_size: once; d_call: NA; j_call: TRBJ2-1; v_call: TRBV2; cdr3_nt: TGTGCCAGCAGGGAAGGGACACCTTACAATGAGCAGTTCTTC; cdr3_aa: CASREGTPYNEQFF
clone_size: NA; d_call: TRBD1; j_call: TRBJ2-7; v_call: TRBV19; cdr3_nt: TGTGCCAGTAAGGGACAGGGCGTCGACGAGCAGTACTTC; cdr3_aa: CASKGQGVDEQYF
clone_size: NA; d_call: NA; j_call: TRBJ1-2; v_call: TRBV5-1; cdr3_nt: TGCGCCAGCAGCTTGGAGTCCACTTCCCACTATGGCTACACCTTC; cdr3_aa: CASSLESTSHYGYTF
clone_size: NA; d_call: NA; j_call: TRBJ2-5; v_call: TRBV18; cdr3_nt: TGTGCCAGCTCACCCCCCCCAGCGATCCAAGAGACCCAGTACTTC; cdr3_aa: CASSPPPAIQETQYF
clone_size: NA; d_call: NA; j_call: TRBJ1-1; v_call: TRBV18; cdr3_nt: TGTGCCAGCTCCCGAAGGAACATGAACACTGAAGCTTTCTTT; cdr3_aa: CASSRRNMNTEAFF
clone_size: NA; d_call: NA; j_call: TRBJ2-7; v_call: TRBV4-1; cdr3_nt: TGCGCCAGCAGCCGCTCATTCAGGGCATCTCGGGACGAGCAGTACTTC; cdr3_aa: CASSRSFRASRDEQYF
clone_size: NA; d_call: NA; j_call: TRBJ2-7; v_call: TRBV4-3; cdr3_nt: TGCGCCAGCAGCCGCTCCGCTTTCTCCTACGAGCAGTACTTC; cdr3_aa: CASSRSAFSYEQYF
clone_size: NA; d_call: TRBD2; j_call: TRBJ2-7; v_call: TRBV7-2; cdr3_nt: TGTGCCAGCAGCTTATCCCCAGGGTGGCCGGGGGGGAACGAGCAGTACTTC; cdr3_aa: CASSLSPGWPGGNEQYF